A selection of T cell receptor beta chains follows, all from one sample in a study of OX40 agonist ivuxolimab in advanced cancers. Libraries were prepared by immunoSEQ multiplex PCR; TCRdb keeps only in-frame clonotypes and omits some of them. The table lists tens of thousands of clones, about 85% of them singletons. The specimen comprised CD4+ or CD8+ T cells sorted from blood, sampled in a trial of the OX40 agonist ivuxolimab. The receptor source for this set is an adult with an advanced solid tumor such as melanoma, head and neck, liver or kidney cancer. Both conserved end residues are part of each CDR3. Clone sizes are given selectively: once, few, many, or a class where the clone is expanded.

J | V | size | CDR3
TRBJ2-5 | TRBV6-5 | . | CASSRGLGGETQYF
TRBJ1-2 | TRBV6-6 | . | CASRIAGYGYTF
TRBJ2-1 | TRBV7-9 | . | CASSLVGAGGGQFF
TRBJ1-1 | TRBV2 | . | CASRGQMNTEAFF
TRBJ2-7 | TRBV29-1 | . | CSVRSDLATYEQYF
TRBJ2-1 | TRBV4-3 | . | CASSRRVRLGREQFF
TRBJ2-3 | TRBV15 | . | CATSRDPTSGQYF
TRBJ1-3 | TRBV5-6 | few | CASSFSRVAGNTIYF
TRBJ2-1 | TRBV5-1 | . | CASRPGTSNNEQFF
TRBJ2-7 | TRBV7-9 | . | CASSLGSRAYEQYF
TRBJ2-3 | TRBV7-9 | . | CASSLWRDTDTQYF
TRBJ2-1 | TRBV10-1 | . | CASSRLAGTYYNEQFF
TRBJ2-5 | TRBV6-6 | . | CASSYSPGTVQETQYF
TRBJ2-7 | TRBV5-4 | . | CASSLAGQSYEQYF
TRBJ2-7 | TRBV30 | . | CAWSPGTSGVSYEQYF
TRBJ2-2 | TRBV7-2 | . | CASSSGRATGELFF
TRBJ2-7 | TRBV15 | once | CATSRGQVYSYEQYF
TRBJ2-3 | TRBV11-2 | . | CASSHPDREGQYF
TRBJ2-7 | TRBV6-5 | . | CASSYHGLAGGYEQYF
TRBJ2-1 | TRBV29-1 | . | CSVERASGSGGNEQFF
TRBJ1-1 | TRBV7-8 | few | CASSSSGTGAVTEAFF
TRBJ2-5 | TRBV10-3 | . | CAISDSGQGGETQYF
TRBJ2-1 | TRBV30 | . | CASGGLGTGSNEQFF
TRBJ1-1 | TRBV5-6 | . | CASSLGEHGTEAFF
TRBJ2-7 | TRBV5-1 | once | CASSPKGAGTQYF
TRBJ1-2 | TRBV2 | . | CASSEGTTSRF
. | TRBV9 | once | CASSVRWESHEQYF
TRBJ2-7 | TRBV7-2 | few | CASSPASGREGEQYF
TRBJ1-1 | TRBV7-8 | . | CASSLGTANTEAFF
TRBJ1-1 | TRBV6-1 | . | CATLTGGLGTEAFF
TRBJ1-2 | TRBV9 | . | CASSPPGLANYGYTF
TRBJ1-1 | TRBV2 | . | CASRDDSNTEAFF
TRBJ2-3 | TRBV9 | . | CASSPYNGQGKDTQYF